This T cell receptor beta chain is from a study of CD8+ T cells in alopecia areata. Study-wide points: The study found higher clonality in lesional than normal scalp, especially in alopecia totalis/universalis. Researchers reported that TCR sharing among patients proved less clear than in mice, possibly HLA-linked.

This clone was recorded a few times. The antigen remains unidentified. Alopecia areata patients provided lesional scalp punch biopsies and peripheral blood, both collected for the study. Cell sorting on a FACSAria was used to separate CD4+ and CD8+ T cells from the PBMCs. As the sequencing template, cDNA was produced by extracting RNA and reverse transcribing it. Method: immunoSEQ multiplex PCR; TCRdb's copy keeps in-frame clones and lacks some. This sample yields around 60,000 clones, of which around 44% are seen a single time; about 53% belongs to the top ten. The germline CDR1 and CDR2 sequences are GTSNPN and SVGIG (reference sequence). The CDR3 runs to 14 residues. V lost 5 bases to trimming and J lost 3 bases, with 17 bases between them.

The sequenced material came from NKG2D-low CD8+ T cells sorted from blood. This chain joins TRBV30 and TRBJ2-7, with D tentatively TRBD1 (6 bases). The source is a human donor with alopecia areata. This CDR3 is CAWGRDTRNYEQYF. CDR3 in DNA: TGTGCCTGGGGTCGGGACACTCGCAACTACGAGCAGTACTTC.